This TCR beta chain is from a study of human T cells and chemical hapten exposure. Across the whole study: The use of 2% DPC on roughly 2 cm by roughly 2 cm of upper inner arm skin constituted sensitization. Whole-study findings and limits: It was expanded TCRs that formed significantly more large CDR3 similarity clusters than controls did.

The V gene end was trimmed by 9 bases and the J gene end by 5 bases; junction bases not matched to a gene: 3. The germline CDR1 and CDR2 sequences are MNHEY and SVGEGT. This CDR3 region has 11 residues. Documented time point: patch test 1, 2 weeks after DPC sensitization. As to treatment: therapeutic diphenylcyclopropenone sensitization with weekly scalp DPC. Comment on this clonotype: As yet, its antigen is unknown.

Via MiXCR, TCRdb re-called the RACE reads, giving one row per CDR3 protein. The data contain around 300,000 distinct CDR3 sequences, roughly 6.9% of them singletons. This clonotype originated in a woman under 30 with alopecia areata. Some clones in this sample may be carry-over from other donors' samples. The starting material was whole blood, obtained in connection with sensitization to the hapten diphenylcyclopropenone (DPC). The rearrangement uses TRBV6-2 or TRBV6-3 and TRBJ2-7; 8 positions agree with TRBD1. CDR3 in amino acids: CASTGGNEQYF. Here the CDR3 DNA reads TGTGCCAGTACAGGGGGAAACGAGCAGTACTTC.